The entry below describes one TCR beta chain. The antigen is undetermined. The CDR3 runs 13 residues. Germline V gives CDR1 GTSNPN, CDR2 SVGIG (reference sequence). Between the trimmed V and J ends, which lost 4 bases and 1 base, there was a span of 5 bases. The data are from a study of CD8+ T cells in alopecia areata. At the level of the study: Treated patients were scored for severity by percent of scalp affected.

Treatment indicated: oral pan-JAK inhibitor, 5-10 mg twice daily. Peripheral blood and lesional scalp punch biopsies came from alopecia areata patients. Reverse transcribed after extraction, RNA yielded cDNA as the sequencing template. Sequenced by immunoSEQ multiplex PCR; TCRdb stores in-frame clones only, minus some. Among about 190,000 clones, less than 70% were seen once, and the ten largest hold 1.3%. Findings and limits, study-wide: Baseline CD8+ expansion's link to response remains uncertain, as there was one nonresponder.

The clonotype was recovered from a human donor with alopecia areata. This chain connects TRBV30 to TRBJ2-6; D remains unclear. The source was CD4+ T cells sorted from blood, collected around week 47, from a patient treated with tofacitinib. CDR3 in amino acids: CAWTLSGANVLTF. The CDR3 region has the DNA TGTGCCTGGACACTGTCTGGGGCCAACGTCCTGACTTTC.